Each of the 5 T cell receptor beta chains below was sequenced from the same sample in a study of T-cell reconstitution after alpha-beta-depleted transplantation in children. Preparing the TCRbeta library involved the use of unique molecular identifiers. Via MiXCR, TCRdb re-called the PCR reads, giving one row per CDR3 protein. The top ten hold approximately 14% of the sample, which has fewer than 550,000 distinct CDR3 sequences, roughly an eighth seen once. This specimen was PBMCs, mostly from graft donor cells, taken 180 days after TCRalphabeta/CD19-depleted stem cell transplant. The receptor set was obtained from a female patient aged 2-9 years who had a stem cell transplant for aplastic anemia, so the T cells may come from the graft donor.

This clonotype was detected ten times or more. This chain uses TRBV15 with TRBJ2-5; a possible D gene is TRBD1 (6 bases). V dropped 3 bases and J dropped 1 base, with 12 bases sitting between them. Germline V gene data show CDR1 as LNHNV and CDR2 as YYDKDF (reference sequence). The CDR3 contains 15 residues. In DNA form, the CDR3 reads TGTGCCACCAGCAGTGAAAACAGGGTCCAAGAGACCCAGTACTTC. Encoded protein: CATSSENRVQETQYF.

This clonotype was seen ten or more times. The rearrangement joins TRBV7-3 to TRBJ2-3, with D uncertain. Germline V gene data show CDR1 as SGHTA and CDR2 as FQGTGA. V lost 0 bases and J lost 0, with 10 bases in between. The CDR3 consists of 16 residues. For the CDR3, the DNA is TGTGCCAGCAGCTTAACGACCTTATCTAGCACAGATACGCAGTATTTT. This gives the protein CASSLTTLSSTDTQYF.

This clonotype was counted at least ten times. The J gene is TRBJ2-1, the V gene TRBV28, with 8 bases lining up with TRBD2. The CDR3 is 14 amino acids. The V segment lost 7 bases and the J segment 8 bases; nucleotides outside the gene matches: 10. Germline V gene data show CDR1 as MDHEN and CDR2 as SYDVKM. CDR3 amino acids: CASKSLGLADEQFF. The CDR3 DNA is TGTGCCAGCAAATCTCTAGGACTAGCCGATGAGCAGTTCTTC.

This clonotype showed up many times. The gene calls are TRBV12-3 or TRBV12-4 and TRBJ2-1; D possibly corresponds to TRBD2 (5 bases). This CDR3 is 13 amino acids long. V gave up 3 bases and J gave up 8 bases, with 11 bases separating them. The CDR3 protein is CASSFGGYDEQFF. CDR3 DNA: TGTGCCAGCAGTTTTGGAGGTTACGATGAGCAGTTCTTC.

V is TRBV9 and J is TRBJ2-3; a weak D match, TRBD2 (6 bases). The V gene's germline CDR1 is SGDLS and CDR2 YYNGEE. CDR3 length equals 16 residues. With 0 bases removed from V and 0 bases from J, the gap between germline ends came to 11 bases. Written as DNA, the CDR3 is TGTGCCAGCAGCGTAGAGCTGGGACTGAGCACAGATACGCAGTATTTT. This sequence encodes CASSVELGLSTDTQYF.